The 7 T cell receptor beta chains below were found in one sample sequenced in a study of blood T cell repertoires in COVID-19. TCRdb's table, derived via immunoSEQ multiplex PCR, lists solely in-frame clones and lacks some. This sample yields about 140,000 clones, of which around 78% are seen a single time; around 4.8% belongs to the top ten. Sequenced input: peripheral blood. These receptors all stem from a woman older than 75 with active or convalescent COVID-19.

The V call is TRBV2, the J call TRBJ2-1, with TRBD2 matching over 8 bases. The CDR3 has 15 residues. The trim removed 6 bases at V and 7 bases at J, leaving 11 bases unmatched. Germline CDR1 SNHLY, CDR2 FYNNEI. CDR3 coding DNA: TGTGCCAGCAGATCTTCGGGGGGGCTTAGAAATGAGCAGTTCTTC. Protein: CASRSSGGLRNEQFF.

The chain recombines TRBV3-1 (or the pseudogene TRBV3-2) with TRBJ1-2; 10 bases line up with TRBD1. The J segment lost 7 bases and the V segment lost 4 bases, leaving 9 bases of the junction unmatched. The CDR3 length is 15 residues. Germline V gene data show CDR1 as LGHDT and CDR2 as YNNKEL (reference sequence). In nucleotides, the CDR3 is TGTGCCAGCAGCCCGAGGACAGGGGGATTGACTGGCTACACCTTC. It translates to CASSPRTGGLTGYTF.

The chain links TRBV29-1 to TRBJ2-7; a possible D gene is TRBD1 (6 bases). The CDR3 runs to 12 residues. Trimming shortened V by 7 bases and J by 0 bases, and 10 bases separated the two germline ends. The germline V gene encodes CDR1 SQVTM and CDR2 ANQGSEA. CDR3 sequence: CSAGTSSYEQYF. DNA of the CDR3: TGCAGCGCCGGGACAAGCTCCTACGAGCAGTACTTC.

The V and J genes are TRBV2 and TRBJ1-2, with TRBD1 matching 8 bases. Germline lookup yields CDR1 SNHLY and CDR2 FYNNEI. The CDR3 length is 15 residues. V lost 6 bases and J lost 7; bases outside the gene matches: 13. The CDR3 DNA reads TGTGCCAGCAGGAAGGGACAGGCGAATCCGGGTGGCTACACCTTC. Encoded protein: CASRKGQANPGGYTF.

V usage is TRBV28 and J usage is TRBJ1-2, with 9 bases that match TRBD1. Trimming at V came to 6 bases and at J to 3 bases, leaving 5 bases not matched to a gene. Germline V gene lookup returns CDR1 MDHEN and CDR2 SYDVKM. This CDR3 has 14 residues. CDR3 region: CASSGTGSHYGYTF. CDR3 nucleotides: TGTGCCAGCAGCGGGACAGGGAGTCACTATGGCTACACCTTC.

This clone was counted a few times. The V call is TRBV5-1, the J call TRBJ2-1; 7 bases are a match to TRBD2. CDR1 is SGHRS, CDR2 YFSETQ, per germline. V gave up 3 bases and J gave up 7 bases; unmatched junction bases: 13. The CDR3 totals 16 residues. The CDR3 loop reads CASSWRGRFRANEQFF. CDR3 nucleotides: TGCGCCAGCAGCTGGCGGGGGAGGTTTAGGGCGAATGAGCAGTTCTTC. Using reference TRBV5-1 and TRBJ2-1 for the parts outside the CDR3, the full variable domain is KAGVTQTPRYLIKTRGQQVTLSCSPISGHRSVSWYQQTPGQGLQFLFEYFSETQRNKGNFPGRFSGRQFSNSRSEMNVSTLELGDSALYLCASSWRGRFRANEQFFGPGTRLTVL.

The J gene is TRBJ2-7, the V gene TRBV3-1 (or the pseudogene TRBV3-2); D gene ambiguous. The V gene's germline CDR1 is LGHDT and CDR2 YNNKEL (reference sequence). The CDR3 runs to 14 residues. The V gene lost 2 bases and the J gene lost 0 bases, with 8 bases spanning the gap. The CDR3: CASSQYSYSYEQYF. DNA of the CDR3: TGTGCCAGCAGCCAATACAGTTACTCCTACGAGCAGTACTTC.